Listed here are 27 T cell receptor beta chains from one sample, sequenced in a study of blood T cell repertoires in COVID-19. The assay was immunoSEQ multiplex PCR, and TCRdb's table has in-frame clones only and misses some. The sample has fewer than 350,000 clones; approximately 81% are singletons. Sequencing was done on a sample of PBMCs or T cells enriched from blood (not recorded which). These receptors all come from a woman aged 25 to 45 who had been exposed to COVID-19.

The genes are TRBV7-9 and TRBJ1-6, with 8 bases matching TRBD1. CDR1 SEHNR and CDR2 FQNEAQ come from the germline V gene (reference sequence). The V gene end was trimmed by 3 bases and the J gene end by 8 bases; junction bases not matched to a gene: 3. The CDR3 loop spans 14 amino acids. CDR3 amino acids: CASSLDRVYSPLHF. CDR3 bases: TGTGCCAGCAGCTTGGACAGGGTCTATTCACCCCTCCACTTT.

The V gene is TRBV9, the J gene TRBJ2-1, with D unresolved. Trimming left V 0 bases short and J 0 bases short, with 4 bases between. CDR1 and CDR2 from the germline V gene are SGDLS and YYNGEE. CDR3 size: 14 residues. In nucleotides, the CDR3 is TGTGCCAGCAGCGTAGGGAGCTCCTACAATGAGCAGTTCTTC. Its protein is CASSVGSSYNEQFF.

The CDR3 protein is CASTPPRGRGREKLFF. Written as DNA, the CDR3 is TGTGCCAGCACTCCACCCCGGGGGAGGGGTAGAGAAAAACTGTTTTTT. V usage is TRBV28 and J usage is TRBJ1-4; D is perhaps TRBD1 (5 bases). Germline V gene data show CDR1 as MDHEN and CDR2 as SYDVKM. The CDR3 length is 16 residues. V was trimmed by 7 bases and J by 8 bases, leaving 23 bases between them.

This CDR3 reads CASSQTGGVGGNTIYF. The CDR3 nucleotides are TGCGCCAGCAGCCAAACAGGGGGCGTCGGTGGAAACACCATATATTTT. The V and J genes are TRBV4-3 and TRBJ1-3; 9 bases agree with TRBD1. The CDR3 runs to 16 residues. Germline V gene sequence: CDR1 LGHNA, CDR2 YSLEER. Trimming at V came to 2 bases and at J to 3 bases, leaving 5 bases not matched to a gene.

This chain joins TRBV5-1 and TRBJ2-2, with 8 positions matching TRBD1. Germline V gene sequence: CDR1 SGHRS, CDR2 YFSETQ. Trimming at V came to 4 bases and at J to 7 bases, leaving 6 bases not matched to a gene. This CDR3 contains 14 residues. The CDR3 DNA reads as TGCGCCAGCAGCACGGACAGGGAAGGCGGGGAGCTGTTTTTT. Translating it yields CASSTDREGGELFF.

The chain joins TRBV30 to TRBJ2-3, with 12 bases aligning to TRBD1. This CDR3 region has 13 residues. J lost 7 bases, V lost 7 bases, and 6 bases had no gene match. CDR1 and CDR2 from the germline V gene are GTSNPN and SVGIG (reference sequence). CDR3 sequence reads: CASGGQGANTQYF. In DNA, the CDR3 is TGTGCCTCAGGGGGACAGGGGGCGAATACGCAGTATTTT.

The chain employs TRBV19 and TRBJ2-6; D is possibly TRBD1 (6 bases). V was trimmed by 6 bases and J by 1 base, leaving 19 bases between them. The CDR3 length is 18 residues. CDR1 and CDR2 (germline): LNHDA, SQIVND (reference sequence). CDR3 sequence reads: CASSLAGGGVSGANVLTF. The DNA of the CDR3 is TGTGCCAGTAGCCTCGCTGGGGGCGGTGTATCTGGGGCCAACGTCCTGACTTTC.

The chain carries TRBV7-2 and TRBJ2-2; D call uncertain. Trimming pared 0 bases from V and 1 base from J, leaving 6 bases between. Germline V gene data show CDR1 as SGHTA and CDR2 as FQGNSA. This CDR3 region has 15 residues. CDR3 in amino acids: CASSLATGNTGELFF. The CDR3 coding sequence is TGTGCCAGCAGCTTAGCTACGGGGAACACCGGGGAGCTGTTTTTT.

V and J are TRBV30 and TRBJ2-7; D unclear. This CDR3 contains 14 residues. Germline V gene data show CDR1 as GTSNPN and CDR2 as SVGIG (reference sequence). V was pared by 4 bases and J by 0 bases, with 13 bases between. The CDR3 DNA is TGTGCCTGGAAACAGTTGACGAGCTCCTACGAGCAGTACTTC. Translation: CAWKQLTSSYEQYF.

The genes are TRBV10-3 and TRBJ1-6; D is unresolved. Trimming pared 0 bases from V and 7 bases from J, leaving 10 bases between. Per germline, CDR1 ENHRY and CDR2 SYGVKD. The length of the CDR3 is 15 residues. Written as DNA, the CDR3 is TGTGCCATCAGTGAGTCTGAGTTTGCGAATTCACCCCTCCACTTT. Its protein product is CAISESEFANSPLHF.

The chain combines TRBV5-6 with TRBJ2-1; possibly TRBD2 for D (5 bases). Deletions cut 1 base from V and 10 bases from J, with 6 bases between. Germline CDR1 is SGHDT and CDR2 is YYEEEE. The CDR3 runs 11 residues. The CDR3 DNA sequence: TGTGCCAGCAGCTTGACGGGGGAGCAGTTCTTC. Translation gives CASSLTGEQFF.

This chain uses TRBV30 with TRBJ2-7; 9 nucleotides agree with TRBD1. Germline V CDR1 and CDR2: GTSNPN, SVGIG (reference sequence). The CDR3 is made up of 12 amino acids. J lost 5 bases, V lost 5 bases, and 4 bases had no gene match. The CDR3 here is CAWDRGKDEQYF. The DNA of the CDR3 is TGTGCCTGGGACAGGGGGAAGGACGAGCAGTACTTC.

The chain uses TRBV18 and TRBJ1-1; unclear D gene. Trimming shortened V by 2 bases and J by 7 bases, and 8 bases separated the two germline ends. This CDR3 comprises 12 residues. Looked up from germline, CDR1 is KGHSH and CDR2 is LQKENI. The CDR3 loop is CASSPDTVEAFF. The DNA for the CDR3 is TGTGCCAGCTCACCAGATACAGTTGAAGCTTTCTTT.

The V call is TRBV10-3, the J call TRBJ1-2; TRBD1 agrees at 9 bases. V dropped 4 bases and J dropped 0; count of bases not matched to a gene: 9. This CDR3 is 17 amino acids long. Germline loops: CDR1 ENHRY, CDR2 SYGVKD. CDR3 sequence reads: CAISAGTGKRANYGYTF. CDR3 bases: TGTGCCATCAGTGCCGGGACAGGGAAACGAGCTAACTATGGCTACACCTTC.

This chain links TRBV7-9 with TRBJ1-2; D may be TRBD1 (6 bases). V was clipped by 5 bases and J by 5 bases, with 15 bases between them. Germline-derived CDR1 and CDR2 are SEHNR and FQNEAQ (reference sequence). This CDR3 contains 14 residues. CDR3 residues: CASSPPTGIYGYTF. The CDR3 DNA sequence: TGTGCCAGCAGCCCCCCCACAGGGATATATGGCTACACCTTC.

The CDR3 DNA is TGTGCCAGCAGCCTCTCCTACGAGCAGTACTTC. As protein: CASSLSYEQYF. J is TRBJ2-7 and V is TRBV2; D gene uncertain. Trimming shortened V by 6 bases and J by 0 bases, and 3 bases separated the two germline ends. This CDR3 is built from 11 residues. CDR1 is SNHLY, CDR2 FYNNEI, per germline.

Here the CDR3 reads CASSRTASNYGYTF. The CDR3 coding sequence is TGTGCCAGCAGTCGGACAGCATCTAACTATGGCTACACCTTC. The chain employs TRBV6-5 and TRBJ1-2; D might be TRBD1 (6 bases). This CDR3 contains 14 residues. The germline gives CDR1 MNHEY, CDR2 SVGAGI. Trimming removed 5 bases at V and 0 bases at J, with 10 bases between.

The V and J genes are TRBV30 and TRBJ1-1; D gene uncertain. The CDR3 extends over 13 amino acids. V was pared by 2 bases and J by 0 bases, with 7 bases between. Germline V gene lookup returns CDR1 GTSNPN and CDR2 SVGIG (reference sequence). DNA for the CDR3: TGTGCCTGGAGTTCGGGAATGAACACTGAAGCTTTCTTT. Translation gives CAWSSGMNTEAFF.

The CDR3 nucleotides read TGTGCCAGCAGCCTCAAGTGGGCCGTATACAGGGTGGGGGTGAACACTGAAGCTTTCTTT. It codes for CASSLKWAVYRVGVNTEAFF. The chain links TRBV3-1 (or the pseudogene TRBV3-2) to TRBJ1-1; D may be TRBD1 (6 bases). Per germline, CDR1 LGHDT and CDR2 YNNKEL (reference sequence). V lost 4 bases to trimming and J lost 0 bases, with 27 bases between them. The CDR3 sequence is 20 residues long.

This clone has only one observation. The chain links TRBV25-1 to TRBJ2-1; D uncertain. CDR1 and CDR2 (germline): MGHDK, SYGVNS. The CDR3 consists of 13 residues. V lost 3 bases and J lost 10, with 13 bases in between. The CDR3, as DNA: TGTGCCAGCAGTGACAGCCTAGTCGAAGAGCAGTTCTTC. Translated, it gives CASSDSLVEEQFF.

The chain joins TRBV5-4 to TRBJ1-2; D remains unclear. The germline V gene encodes CDR1 SGHNT and CDR2 YYREEE (reference sequence). This CDR3 comprises 14 residues. V lost 1 base and J lost 6, with 13 bases in between. The CDR3 DNA is TGTGCCAGCAGCTTGTGGGCGAAACCGGATGGCTACACCTTC. Protein: CASSLWAKPDGYTF. The whole variable domain, remainder taken from reference TRBV5-4 and TRBJ1-2, is ETGVTQSPTHLIKTRGQQVTLRCSSQSGHNTVSWYQQALGQGPQFIFQYYREEENGRGNFPPRFSGLQFPNYSSELNVNALELDDSALYLCASSLWAKPDGYTFGSGTRLTVV.

This chain joins TRBV6-1 and TRBJ1-3, with D hard to call. The CDR3 has 13 residues. The germline V and J ends were trimmed by 1 base and 4 bases, with 5 bases remaining between them. Per germline, CDR1 MNHNS and CDR2 SASEGT. This chain's CDR3 is CASSEDRGNTIYF. In DNA form, the CDR3 reads TGTGCCAGCAGTGAAGACCGGGGAAACACCATATATTTT.

V and J are TRBV5-5 and TRBJ2-2, with D maybe TRBD1 (5 bases). The length of the CDR3 is 14 residues. Trimming stripped 3 bases from V and 7 bases from J, with 13 bases between. From germline, CDR1 is SGHKS and CDR2 YYEKEE (reference sequence). CDR3 nucleotides: TGTGCCAGCAGCTGGGGCAGGGTTGGCGGGGAGCTGTTTTTT. Protein sequence: CASSWGRVGGELFF.

The rearrangement links TRBV5-1 to TRBJ2-5, with D tentatively TRBD2 (5 bases). The V end was cut by 3 bases, the J end by 1 base, with 16 bases between. CDR1 and CDR2 from the germline V gene are SGHRS and YFSETQ. The CDR3 has 16 amino acids. This chain's CDR3 is CASSWTAGYIQETQYF. CDR3 DNA sequence: TGCGCCAGCAGCTGGACGGCGGGCTATATCCAAGAGACCCAGTACTTC.

CDR3 bases: TGTGCCATCAGTGAGGAGCGGGAAGCTTTCTTT. Encoded protein: CAISEEREAFF. The chain uses TRBV10-3 and TRBJ1-1; no definite D call. V was clipped by 2 bases and J by 8 bases, with 6 bases between them. The CDR3 has 11 amino acids. Germline CDR1 reads ENHRY; CDR2 reads SYGVKD.

CDR3 nucleotides: TGCGCCAGCAGCTCCGAGACAGGGGTCGGCACCTTC. Protein: CASSSETGVGTF. V and J are TRBV5-1 and TRBJ1-2; TRBD1 aligns across 8 bases. V gave up 3 bases and J gave up 13 bases; unmatched junction bases: 8. The CDR3 has 12 amino acids. CDR1 SGHRS and CDR2 YFSETQ come from the germline V gene.

The rearrangement links TRBV30 to TRBJ2-7; 10 nucleotides align to TRBD2. Germline loops: CDR1 GTSNPN, CDR2 SVGIG (reference sequence). The CDR3 totals 14 residues. The ends lost 5 bases at V and 4 bases at J; junction bases unmatched: 8. The DNA of the CDR3 is TGTGCCTGGGTGAGCGGGGGGGCCATGTACGAGCAGTACTTC. Translating gives CAWVSGGAMYEQYF.